This is a list of T cell receptor beta chains from one sample in a study of T cells after yellow fever vaccination. TCRdb processed the 5' RACE reads anew with MiXCR; each CDR3 protein has one entry. The sample has over 130,000 distinct CDR3 sequences, 7.7% seen once. This material consisted of CD4+ T cells sorted from PBMCs, taken 5 days after the yellow fever booster vaccination. The receptor set was obtained from a man between 25 and 39 years old who received the YFV17D yellow fever vaccine. The CDR3 runs from the conserved cysteine through the conserved F or W. D genes are given only for firm matches. A clone size is listed for some rows: how often the clone was seen (once, few, many), or a class if it is expanded.

V	J	D	size	DNA	CDR3
TRBV27	TRBJ2-2	TRBD1	many	TGTGCCAGCAGTGGACAGGGGATCGGGGAGCTGTTTTTT	CASSGQGIGELFF
TRBV20-1	TRBJ2-4	-	many	TGCAGTGCTAGGGGGAAACCGGGACCCGGAAACATTCAGTACTTC	CSARGKPGPGNIQYF
TRBV11-2	TRBJ2-5	-	many	TGTGCCAGCAGCTCCCTGGGCCCCCAGCAAGGGACCCAGTACTTC	CASSSLGPQQGTQYF
TRBV7-2	TRBJ2-2	-	many	TGTGCCAGCAGCTTAACGACAGTTTTCACCGGGGAGCTGTTTTTT	CASSLTTVFTGELFF
TRBV28	TRBJ1-5	TRBD1	many	TGTGCCAGCAGTTCCCGACAGGGGCTAGGTCAGCCCCAGCATTTT	CASSSRQGLGQPQHF
TRBV11-2	TRBJ2-3	-	many	TGTGCCAGCAGCCATAAGCCGGGACAGCGGGGGAGCCTAGGGACGCAGTATTTT	CASSHKPGQRGSLGTQYF
TRBV29-1	TRBJ2-5	-	many	TGCAGCGTTGAAGATCAGGGCAGTATGGAGACCCAGTACTTC	CSVEDQGSMETQYF
TRBV20-1	TRBJ2-1	TRBD2	-	TGCAGTCGAGCGGCGGGAGAGAAGAATGAGCAGTTCTTC	CSRAAGEKNEQFF
TRBV18	TRBJ2-7	-	many	TGTGCCAGCTCCCCCTCCCCCTACGAGCAGTACTTC	CASSPSPYEQYF
TRBV11-3	TRBJ2-3	TRBD1	many	TGTGCCAGCAGCTCCGGACAGGGATCGGATACGCAGTATTTT	CASSSGQGSDTQYF
TRBV10-1	TRBJ1-5	-	many	TGCGCCAGCGCTCCCCGGGAGAGAGCCCAGCATTTT	CASAPRERAQHF
TRBV7-2	TRBJ1-5	-	many	TGTGCCAGCAGCTTGGGGGGGTCCCAGCATTTT	CASSLGGSQHF
TRBV15	TRBJ1-4	-	many	TGTGCCACCAGCAGAGGCGACCGGGTTGCAACTAATGAAAAACTGTTTTTT	CATSRGDRVATNEKLFF
TRBV30	TRBJ2-7	-	few	TGTGCCTGGAGTCCCCCAGGGGATTACTACGAGCAGTACTTC	CAWSPPGDYYEQYF
TRBV25-1	TRBJ1-2	-	many	TGTGCCAGCAGATCCGGGACCTACTATGGCTACACCTTC	CASRSGTYYGYTF
TRBV6-1	TRBJ2-7	-	many	TGTGCCAGCAGTACCTTAATATCGGGGAAGGTGAAGCAGTACTTC	CASSTLISGKVKQYF
TRBV14	TRBJ2-7	TRBD2	many	TGTGCCAGCAGCCAAGACCTAGGACTAGACCTGTACTTC	CASSQDLGLDLYF
TRBV5-1	TRBJ1-1	-	many	TGCGCCAGCAGCTTGGGCGCGACAGGGAACACTGAAGCTTTCTTT	CASSLGATGNTEAFF
TRBV7-7	TRBJ2-1	-	many	TGTGCTAGCAGTTCGGGGGCCGGTGTCGAGCAGTTCTTC	CASSSGAGVEQFF
TRBV5-5	TRBJ2-1	-	-	TGTGCCAGCAGCTTTGGAGGGGGGGGCAATGAGCAGTTCTTC	CASSFGGGGNEQFF
TRBV29-1	TRBJ2-5	TRBD1	few	TGCAGCGCCCTGCAGGCAGGGGGAAGGACCCAGTACTTC	CSALQAGGRTQYF
TRBV11-2	TRBJ2-3	TRBD2	many	TGTGCCAGCACCCAGGGGCTAGCGGGTTTCACAGATACGCAGTATTTT	CASTQGLAGFTDTQYF
TRBV11-1	TRBJ2-2	TRBD2	-	TGTGCCAGCAGCTTAGGATTGGCGGGACTAGGATCCGGCGGGGAGCTGTTTTTT	CASSLGLAGLGSGGELFF
TRBV3-1	TRBJ2-1	-	many	TGTGCCAGCAGCCAAGAAGGGGTTTACAATGAGCAGTTCTTC	CASSQEGVYNEQFF
TRBV12-3/TRBV12-4	TRBJ1-1	TRBD1	many	TGTGCCAGCAGGGGGACAGGGGAGGTGGCTTTCTTT	CASRGTGEVAFF
TRBV5-1	TRBJ2-7	TRBD2	many	TGCGCCAGCAGCTCGGGACTAGCGGGAGGCCCCGACTACGAGCAGTACTTC	CASSSGLAGGPDYEQYF
TRBV19	TRBJ2-2	-	many	TGTGCCGTTATAAGTCACACCGGGGAGCTGTTTTTT	CAVISHTGELFF
TRBV19	TRBJ2-1	TRBD2	few	TGTGCCAGTACTTCAATCCCAAGAGGCATAGCGGGTAATGAGGAGTTCTTC	CASTSIPRGIAGNEEFF
TRBV5-5	TRBJ1-3	-	many	TGTGCCAGCAGCTTGAGTTCCGGGGATGGAAACACCATATATTTT	CASSLSSGDGNTIYF
TRBV6-1	TRBJ2-3	TRBD2	many	TGTGCCAGCAAGCGGGAGGGATTCACAGATACGCAGTATTTT	CASKREGFTDTQYF
TRBV10-3	TRBJ2-3	-	many	TGTGCCATCAGTGGCACGCAGGGGGGTGGGACAGATACGCAGTATTTT	CAISGTQGGGTDTQYF
TRBV7-6	TRBJ2-2	-	many	TGTGCCAGCAGCTCCGTGGGACCTAACACCGGGGAGCTGTTTTTT	CASSSVGPNTGELFF
TRBV27	TRBJ2-3	TRBD2	many	TGTGCCAGCAGTTTAAAGGGCGGGAGGGCCTCTTTTGGCACAGATACGCAGTATTTT	CASSLKGGRASFGTDTQYF
TRBV13	TRBJ1-5	-	-	TGTGCCAGCAGCCAAGGCCATCTTAATCAGCCCCAGCATTTT	CASSQGHLNQPQHF
TRBV11-2	TRBJ1-2	-	many	TGTGCCAGCAGCGAGGGCGGACGCCCTCTGGGCTATGGCTACACCTTC	CASSEGGRPLGYGYTF
TRBV20-1	TRBJ2-7	TRBD2	many	TGCAGTGCCAAAGCGGGAGTTACAGTCGAGCAGTACTTC	CSAKAGVTVEQYF
TRBV4-1	TRBJ2-3	TRBD2	few	TGCGCCAGCAGCCGAGGGACTACCGGGGTTTCGGCAGATACGCAGTATTTT	CASSRGTTGVSADTQYF
TRBV6-5	TRBJ2-1	-	many	TGTGCCAGCAGCAGGGACTTTAGTGAGCAGTTCTTC	CASSRDFSEQFF
TRBV15	TRBJ2-2	TRBD1	many	TGTGCCACCAGCAGAGAGACAGGGAGGAACACCGGGGAGCTGTTTTTT	CATSRETGRNTGELFF
TRBV7-2	TRBJ2-5	TRBD1	many	TGTGCCAGCAACAGGGGGCAGGGAGAGACCCAGTACTTC	CASNRGQGETQYF
TRBV19	TRBJ2-1	-	many	TGTGCCAGCAGTATAGAGGGACGGGGCGATGAGCAGTTCTTC	CASSIEGRGDEQFF
TRBV9	TRBJ2-2	TRBD2	many	TGTGCCAGCAGCCCTAGCCGACTAGCGGGAGTTGACGGGGAGCTGTTTTTT	CASSPSRLAGVDGELFF
TRBV5-1	TRBJ1-4	-	many	TGTGCCAGCAGTTTTGGGGGGGCAACTAATGAAAAACTGTTTTTT	CASSFGGATNEKLFF
TRBV28	TRBJ2-1	TRBD1	few	TGTGCCAGCAGCCCCGGGACAGGGGACTACAATGAGCAGTTCTTC	CASSPGTGDYNEQFF
TRBV10-3	TRBJ2-7	TRBD1	many	TGTGCCATCAGTGAGTCGACAGGGTTTTCCGACGAGCAGTACTTC	CAISESTGFSDEQYF
TRBV6-4	TRBJ1-6	-	few	TGTGCCAGCACCACCCTCGCTGATTCACCCCTCCACTTT	CASTTLADSPLHF
TRBV7-9	TRBJ1-2	TRBD1	many	TGTGCCAGCAGCTTAGGTTTGGGACAGGGGAGAAGTGGCTACACCTTC	CASSLGLGQGRSGYTF
TRBV5-4	TRBJ2-1	TRBD1	many	TGTGCCAGCAGCTGGCCGGACAGGGGGCCCGGCGATGAGCAGTTCTTC	CASSWPDRGPGDEQFF
TRBV7-8	TRBJ2-7	-	many	TGTGCCAGCAGCTTAGAGTCGGTTTCGAGCTACGAGCAGTACTTC	CASSLESVSSYEQYF
TRBV18	TRBJ1-3	-	many	TGTGCCAGCTCGACGGCGGGGGGAACTGGAAACACCATATATTTT	CASSTAGGTGNTIYF
TRBV11-2	TRBJ2-7	TRBD1	-	TGTGCCAGCAGCCCCCGGTACTGGGGACAGGCCTACGAGCAGTACTTC	CASSPRYWGQAYEQYF
TRBV21-1	TRBJ2-1	-	many	TGTGCCAGCAGCCTTATTCAAGGGCCGGGTGAGCAGTTCTTC	CASSLIQGPGEQFF
TRBV7-9	TRBJ1-5	-	few	TGTGCCAGCAGCGCCCAGGGCTCACGAGGTCCCCAGCATTTT	CASSAQGSRGPQHF
TRBV6-4	TRBJ2-7	-	many	TGTGCCAGCAGTGACGGCTACGAGCAGTACTTC	CASSDGYEQYF
TRBV20-1	TRBJ1-5	TRBD1	few	TGCAGTGCTAGAAAGGGACAGATCAATCAGCCCCAGCATTTT	CSARKGQINQPQHF
TRBV19	TRBJ2-5	-	many	TGTGCCAGTTCGGAGAGGGCAGAAGAGACCCAGTACTTC	CASSERAEETQYF
TRBV9	TRBJ2-7	TRBD2	many	TGTGCCAGCAGCCCCAGACTAGCGGGAGTCCCGGGGGAGCAGTACTTC	CASSPRLAGVPGEQYF
TRBV29-1	TRBJ2-1	-	many	TGCAGCGTTGAAGATTGGAGGGATAGCAGCAGGTTCTTC	CSVEDWRDSSRFF
TRBV7-2	TRBJ2-7	-	few	TGTGCCAGCAGCAGAAGGGGTGGGGGAGGACTCTACGAGCAGTACTTC	CASSRRGGGGLYEQYF
TRBV5-1	TRBJ2-2	TRBD2	many	TGCGCCAGCAGCTTCGGCGGGGGCACCGGGGAGCTGTTTTTT	CASSFGGGTGELFF